Listed here are 32 T cell receptor beta chains from one sample, sequenced in a study of PD-1 blockade in classical Hodgkin lymphoma. TCRdb's table, derived via immunoSEQ multiplex PCR, lists solely in-frame clones and lacks some. The sample consists of 30,000 to 40,000 clones, 85% to 90% of them appearing once. The time point was: newly diagnosed, previously untreated cHL patient sample. Magnetic negative selection of thawed PBMCs was the method by which CD4+ T cells were purified. The sample taken for sequencing was CD4+ T cells from blood. Receptor source: a human donor with classical Hodgkin lymphoma.

The chain employs TRBV6-6 and TRBJ2-4; D uncertain. In germline, CDR1 is MNHNY, CDR2 SVGAGI (reference sequence). The CDR3 contains 14 residues. V was clipped by 0 bases and J by 3 bases, with 6 bases between them. CDR3 DNA: TGTGCCAGCAGTTACTCGGATAACAAAAACATTCAGTACTTC. This encodes CASSYSDNKNIQYF.

About this clone: The same CDR3 can be traced to other DNA sequences in this sample. J is TRBJ1-4 and V is TRBV5-1, with no clear D. This CDR3 is built from 15 residues. V lost 0 bases and J lost 0, with 6 bases in between. Looked up from germline, CDR1 is SGHRS and CDR2 is YFSETQ. The CDR3, as DNA: TGCGCCAGCAGCTTGGGCCCTGCAACTAATGAAAAACTGTTTTTT. Translation: CASSLGPATNEKLFF. Variable domain in full (rest from reference TRBV5-1 and TRBJ1-4): KAGVTQTPRYLIKTRGQQVTLSCSPISGHRSVSWYQQTPGQGLQFLFEYFSETQRNKGNFPGRFSGRQFSNSRSEMNVSTLELGDSALYLCASSLGPATNEKLFFGSGTQLSVL.

In its sample, this clone was seen a few times. The gene calls are TRBV9 and TRBJ1-2, with TRBD1 matching 7 bases. Germline CDR1 and CDR2: SGDLS and YYNGEE. The CDR3 consists of 15 residues. The junction had 9 bases not matched to a gene; V was cut back by 3 bases and J by 4 bases. The CDR3 loop is CASSEVTGNFYGYTF. CDR3 bases: TGTGCCAGCAGCGAGGTGACAGGGAATTTCTATGGCTACACCTTC. The whole variable domain, filled in from reference TRBV9 and TRBJ1-2, reads DSGVTQTPKHLITATGQRVTLRCSPRSGDLSVYWYQQSLDQGLQFLIQYYNGEERAKGNILERFSAQQFPDLHSELNLSSLELGDSALYFCASSEVTGNFYGYTFGSGTRLTVV.

The chain couples TRBV18 to TRBJ2-7, with TRBD1 matching 7 bases. This CDR3 has 14 residues. Germline values: CDR1 KGHSH, CDR2 LQKENI. Trimming took 0 bases from V and 2 from J; bases not matched to a gene: 1. CDR3 residues: CASSPPGQTYEQYF. In nucleotides, the CDR3 is TGTGCCAGCTCACCACCGGGACAGACCTACGAGCAGTACTTC.

The chain employs TRBV7-7 and TRBJ2-5, with D possibly matching TRBD2 (6 bases). CDR3 length equals 16 residues. The V gene's germline CDR1 is SSHAT and CDR2 FNYEAQ (reference sequence). V dropped 1 base and J dropped 4 bases, with 16 bases sitting between them. Here the CDR3 DNA reads TGTGCCAGCAGCTTAGGTTATGGGGGGATGGGAGAGACCCAGTACTTC. Translation gives CASSLGYGGMGETQYF.

The CDR3 sequence: CASSPRQGGYYGYTF. CDR3 bases: TGTGCCAGCAGCCCCCGGCAGGGTGGTTACTATGGCTACACCTTC. The J gene is TRBJ1-2, the V gene TRBV9; D perhaps matches TRBD1 (5 bases). Germline assignment: CDR1 SGDLS and CDR2 YYNGEE. V lost 4 bases, J lost 3 bases, and 16 bases lay in between. The CDR3 is 15 amino acids.

V gene TRBV30 combines with J gene TRBJ1-1, with TRBD1 as a possible D gene (6 bases). Trimming took 2 bases from V and 1 from J, leaving 14 bases between them. The CDR3 has 15 amino acids. Germline V gene data show CDR1 as GTSNPN and CDR2 as SVGIG (reference sequence). CDR3 residues: CAWSTQGIKNTEAFF. The DNA for the CDR3 is TGTGCCTGGAGTACCCAGGGGATCAAGAACACTGAAGCTTTCTTT.

The J gene is TRBJ1-2, the V gene TRBV5-6, with 9 bases aligning to TRBD1. CDR1 is SGHDT and CDR2 is YYEEEE in the germline V gene. The CDR3 length is 15 residues. V lost 1 base, J lost 6 bases, and 7 bases stayed unmatched. The DNA of the CDR3 is TGTGCCAGCAGCTTGCGGACAGGGGTTACCCATGGCTACACCTTC. It is translated as CASSLRTGVTHGYTF. The entire variable domain, with the rest obtained from reference TRBV5-6 and TRBJ1-2, is as follows: DAGVTQSPTHLIKTRGQQVTLRCSPKSGHDTVSWYQQALGQGPQFIFQYYEEEERQRGNFPDRFSGHQFPNYSSELNVNALLLGDSALYLCASSLRTGVTHGYTFGSGTRLTVV.

This chain links TRBV7-2 with TRBJ1-2; D is possibly TRBD1 (5 bases). The ends were cut back, 1 base at V and 3 bases at J, with 18 bases in the middle. Germline V CDR1 and CDR2: SGHTA, FQGNSA. This CDR3 has 17 amino acids. The CDR3 DNA follows: TGTGCCAGCAGCTTAGACGGGGTGTCAGGGCGATACTATGGCTACACCTTC. It is translated as CASSLDGVSGRYYGYTF.

The genes are TRBV5-4 and TRBJ1-4; 10 bases map to TRBD1. V shed 4 bases, J shed 6 bases, and the junction held 12 bases outside the gene matches. The CDR3 has 17 residues. Looked up from germline, CDR1 is SGHNT and CDR2 is YYREEE (reference sequence). CDR3 DNA: TGTGCCAGCAGCGGACGGACAGGGGGGCGCTCGGATGAAAAACTGTTTTTT. This sequence encodes CASSGRTGGRSDEKLFF.

This chain joins TRBV28 and TRBJ1-1; D is uncertain. Germline-derived CDR1 and CDR2 are MDHEN and SYDVKM. V gave up 3 bases and J gave up 7 bases, with 15 bases separating them. The CDR3 consists of 14 residues. CDR3 in DNA: TGTGCCAGCAGTTTCCTTTTGAGCGGTCGTGAAGCTTTCTTT. Protein: CASSFLLSGREAFF.

The rearrangement links TRBV5-4 to TRBJ2-7; D is uncertain. Germline CDR1 SGHNT, CDR2 YYREEE (reference sequence). V was pared by 2 bases and J by 2 bases, with 5 bases between. The CDR3 contains 12 residues. CDR3 region: CASSFGPYEQYF. The CDR3 DNA sequence: TGTGCCAGCAGCTTTGGGCCCTACGAGCAGTACTTC.

V gene TRBV5-4 combines with J gene TRBJ2-1; 7 bases line up with TRBD1. The V gene end was trimmed by 4 bases and the J gene end by 7 bases; junction bases not matched to a gene: 11. CDR3 length: 15 residues. Germline V gene data show CDR1 as SGHNT and CDR2 as YYREEE (reference sequence). In DNA, the CDR3 is TGTGCCAGCAGCCAGACAGGGCGGCTTGGGAATGAGCAGTTCTTC. Protein: CASSQTGRLGNEQFF.

The rearrangement links TRBV29-1 to TRBJ2-7; D unclear. The CDR3 loop spans 12 amino acids. From germline, CDR1 is SQVTM and CDR2 ANQGSEA. The V gene lost 4 bases and the J gene lost 0 bases, with 7 bases spanning the gap. Here the CDR3 reads CSVAGSSYEQYF. CDR3 in DNA: TGCAGCGTTGCAGGCAGCTCCTACGAGCAGTACTTC.

The genes are TRBV18 and TRBJ2-1; 13 positions match TRBD2. Per the germline V gene, CDR1 is KGHSH and CDR2 is LQKENI. J gave up 5 bases and V 3 bases, and 7 bases lay outside the gene matches. The CDR3 is 17 residues long. The CDR3 DNA follows: TGTGCCAGCTCACCTTATGGACTAGCGGGGGAAAACAATGAGCAGTTCTTC. Protein product: CASSPYGLAGENNEQFF. The full variable domain, with the rest looked up from reference TRBV18 and TRBJ2-1, is NAGVMQNPRHLVRRRGQEARLRCSPMKGHSHVYWYRQLPEEGLKFMVYLQKENIIDESGMPKERFSAEFPKEGPSILRIQQVVRGDSAAYFCASSPYGLAGENNEQFFGPGTRLTVL.

J is TRBJ2-3 and V is TRBV5-1; tentatively, D is TRBD1 (6 bases). V lost 4 bases to trimming and J lost 3 bases, with 12 bases between them. This CDR3 spans 14 amino acids. Per the germline V gene, CDR1 is SGHRS and CDR2 is YFSETQ. CDR3 sequence: CASSPRQETDTQYF. Written as DNA, the CDR3 is TGCGCCAGCAGCCCACGACAGGAAACAGATACGCAGTATTTT.

J is TRBJ1-1 and V is TRBV2; 7 positions match TRBD1. Germline trimming cut 4 bases from V and 5 bases from J; bases unmatched to any gene: 4. The CDR3 consists of 13 residues. Germline V lookup: CDR1 SNHLY, CDR2 FYNNEI. The CDR3 spells CASSGDSMTEAFF. CDR3 coding DNA: TGTGCCAGCAGTGGGGACAGCATGACTGAAGCTTTCTTT.

V and J are TRBV28 and TRBJ1-5, with D perhaps TRBD1 (6 bases). This CDR3 spans 15 amino acids. From germline, CDR1 is MDHEN and CDR2 SYDVKM. Deletions cut 6 bases from V and 1 base from J, with 13 bases between. The DNA for the CDR3 is TGTGCCAGCAGCCCAACCGGGACAAGCAATCAGCCCCAGCATTTT. It specifies CASSPTGTSNQPQHF. The whole variable domain, remainder taken from reference TRBV28 and TRBJ1-5, is DVKVTQSSRYLVKRTGEKVFLECVQDMDHENMFWYRQDPGLGLRLIYFSYDVKMKEKGDIPEGYSVSREKKERFSLILESASTNQTSMYLCASSPTGTSNQPQHFGDGTRLSIL.

The gene calls are TRBV6-1 and TRBJ2-7; 8 bases are a match to TRBD2. This CDR3 region has 13 residues. Trimming took 7 bases from V and 2 from J; bases not matched to a gene: 4. Germline-derived CDR1 and CDR2 are MNHNS and SASEGT. In DNA, the CDR3 is TGTGCCAGCACCCTGACTAGCGCCTACGAGCAGTACTTC. Translation gives CASTLTSAYEQYF.

This chain uses TRBV12-5 with TRBJ1-1; weak D call: TRBD1 (5 bases). Germline V lookup: CDR1 LGHNT, CDR2 FRNRAP. Deletions cut 7 bases from V and 1 base from J, with 10 bases between. This CDR3 has 13 residues. The CDR3 sequence is CASELRGNTEAFF. CDR3 bases: TGTGCTAGTGAACTGAGGGGGAACACTGAAGCTTTCTTT. Looking up the rest from reference TRBV12-5 and TRBJ1-1 gives the full variable domain: DARVTQTPRHKVTEMGQEVTMRCQPILGHNTVFWYRQTMMQGLELLAYFRNRAPLDDSGMPKDRFSAEMPDATLATLKIQPSEPRDSAVYFCASELRGNTEAFFGQGTRLTVV.

J is TRBJ1-2 and V is TRBV7-9; D perhaps matches TRBD1 (6 bases). The CDR3 is 14 amino acids. The germline CDR1 and CDR2 sequences are SEHNR and FQNEAQ (reference sequence). V was clipped by 3 bases and J by 7 bases, with 15 bases between them. The CDR3 bases are TGTGCCAGCAGCTTGGACCGACAGGACGCTGGCTACACCTTC. Protein sequence: CASSLDRQDAGYTF.

The V call is TRBV30, the J call TRBJ2-2; 8 positions agree with TRBD2. The CDR3 runs 14 residues. Trimming cost V 4 bases and J 5 bases; bases outside gene matches: 6. Per germline, CDR1 GTSNPN and CDR2 SVGIG (reference sequence). The CDR3: CAWKKRESTGELFF. The CDR3 DNA sequence: TGTGCCTGGAAAAAGCGGGAGTCTACCGGGGAGCTGTTTTTT.

The rearrangement joins TRBV20-1 to TRBJ2-7; D is uncertain. Germline loops: CDR1 DFQATT, CDR2 SNEGSKA (reference sequence). The V gene lost 3 bases and the J gene lost 2 bases, with 5 bases spanning the gap. The CDR3 runs to 11 residues. CDR3 in DNA: TGCAGTGCTAGGATCCCCTACGAGCAGTACTTC. As protein: CSARIPYEQYF.

This clone was picked up a small number of times. This chain links TRBV2 with TRBJ1-5, with unresolved D. V lost 5 bases and J lost 4, with 6 bases in between. There are 12 residues in the CDR3. Looked up from germline, CDR1 is SNHLY and CDR2 is FYNNEI. The CDR3 region is CASSRGNQPQHF. As DNA, the CDR3 is TGTGCCAGCAGTAGAGGAAATCAGCCCCAGCATTTT.

This chain links TRBV7-2 with TRBJ1-1, with D unresolved. Trimming removed 6 bases at V and 4 bases at J, with 15 bases between. The CDR3 runs to 14 residues. Germline V gene data show CDR1 as SGHTA and CDR2 as FQGNSA. The CDR3 region is CASRRRGVSTEAFF. For the CDR3, the DNA is TGTGCCAGCAGGAGACGAGGAGTTAGCACTGAAGCTTTCTTT.

The V and J genes are TRBV7-9 and TRBJ1-6, with 7 positions matching TRBD1. With 5 bases clipped from V and 5 bases from J, the junction kept 6 bases outside the gene matches. CDR3 length equals 15 residues. Germline V gene data show CDR1 as SEHNR and CDR2 as FQNEAQ (reference sequence). This CDR3 reads CASSQQGMDNSPLHF. For the CDR3, the DNA is TGTGCCAGCAGCCAACAGGGGATGGATAATTCACCCCTCCACTTT.

The CDR3 sequence is CASSSSGGRNEKLFF. The DNA for the CDR3 is TGCGCCAGCAGCTCCTCGGGAGGGAGGAATGAAAAACTGTTTTTT. V usage is TRBV5-1 and J usage is TRBJ1-4, with D unresolved. The germline CDR1 and CDR2 sequences are SGHRS and YFSETQ. The CDR3 is 15 residues long. V lost 3 bases, J lost 5 bases, and 14 bases lay in between.

This clone was seen just once. The gene calls are TRBV7-9 and TRBJ2-5; 7 nucleotides line up with TRBD1. Looked up from germline, CDR1 is SEHNR and CDR2 is FQNEAQ (reference sequence). V dropped 0 bases and J dropped 5; count of bases not matched to a gene: 6. CDR3 size: 15 residues. The DNA of the CDR3 is TGTGCCAGCAGCTTAGCTTCGACAGGGATGGAGACCCAGTACTTC. It is translated as CASSLASTGMETQYF.

The chain links TRBV5-6 to TRBJ2-7; D gene uncertain. The V end lost 3 bases, the J end lost 5 bases, and 6 bases lay between the germline ends. CDR3 length: 11 residues. Germline CDR1 reads SGHDT; CDR2 reads YYEEEE. The CDR3 DNA reads as TGTGCCAGCAGCTCGATTCACGAGCAGTACTTC. Protein: CASSSIHEQYF. Complete variable domain (other parts from reference TRBV5-6 and TRBJ2-7): DAGVTQSPTHLIKTRGQQVTLRCSPKSGHDTVSWYQQALGQGPQFIFQYYEEEERQRGNFPDRFSGHQFPNYSSELNVNALLLGDSALYLCASSSIHEQYFGPGTRLTVT.

The chain recombines TRBV10-3 with TRBJ2-3; D might be TRBD2 (6 bases). V lost 3 bases to trimming and J lost 2 bases, with 12 bases between them. The germline V gene encodes CDR1 ENHRY and CDR2 SYGVKD. There are 15 residues in the CDR3. The chain's CDR3 is CAISDYGGDTDTQYF. The CDR3 DNA reads as TGTGCCATCAGTGACTATGGCGGGGACACAGATACGCAGTATTTT.

The rearrangement links TRBV7-7 to TRBJ1-3; no clear D. The germline V gene encodes CDR1 SSHAT and CDR2 FNYEAQ (reference sequence). V was trimmed by 4 bases and J by 0 bases, leaving 10 bases between them. The CDR3 contains 15 residues. CDR3 amino acids: CASSSLITSGNTIYF. CDR3 nucleotide sequence: TGTGCCAGCAGCTCCCTAATCACCTCTGGAAACACCATATATTTT.

The J gene is TRBJ2-1, the V gene TRBV25-1; no firm D call. This CDR3 contains 13 residues. The V end was cut by 3 bases, the J end by 2 bases, with 5 bases between. The germline CDR1 and CDR2 sequences are MGHDK and SYGVNS. The CDR3: CASSDSTYNEQFF. The DNA for the CDR3 is TGTGCCAGCAGTGACTCGACCTACAATGAGCAGTTCTTC.